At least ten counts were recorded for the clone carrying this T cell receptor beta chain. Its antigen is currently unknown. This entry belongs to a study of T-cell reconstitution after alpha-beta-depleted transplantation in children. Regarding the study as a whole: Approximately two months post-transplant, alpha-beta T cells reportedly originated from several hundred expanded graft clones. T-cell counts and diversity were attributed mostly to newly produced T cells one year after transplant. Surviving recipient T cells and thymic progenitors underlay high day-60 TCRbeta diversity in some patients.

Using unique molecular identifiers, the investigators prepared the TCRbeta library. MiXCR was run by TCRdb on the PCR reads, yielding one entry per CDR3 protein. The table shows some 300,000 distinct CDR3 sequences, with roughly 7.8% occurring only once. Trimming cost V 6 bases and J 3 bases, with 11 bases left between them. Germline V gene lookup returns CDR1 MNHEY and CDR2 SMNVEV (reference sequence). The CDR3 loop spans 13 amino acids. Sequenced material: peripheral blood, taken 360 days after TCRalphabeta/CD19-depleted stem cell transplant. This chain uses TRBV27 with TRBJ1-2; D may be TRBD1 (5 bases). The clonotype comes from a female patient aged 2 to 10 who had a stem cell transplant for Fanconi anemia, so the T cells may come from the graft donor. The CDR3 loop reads CASSRDQDYGYTF. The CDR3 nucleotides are TGTGCCAGCAGCCGGGACCAGGACTATGGCTACACCTTC.